Included here is one TCR beta chain sequence, with context. A read error may produce the germline difference seen at one junction end. The CDR3 extends over 15 amino acids. The germline CDR1 and CDR2 sequences are SEHNR and FQNEAQ (reference sequence). At deep level, the assay was performed. TCRdb keeps only in-frame clones here, not all; method: immunoSEQ multiplex PCR. The profile shows approximately 460,000 clones, around 77% of them singletons. The data originate from a study of shared clonotypes between healthy human individuals. Healthy adults negative for HIV, lacking recent acute infections or vaccinations, served as donors.

The sequenced material came from PBMCs. The gene calls are TRBV7-9 and TRBJ2-1; the D is unclear. The clonotype comes from a woman aged 40 to 55 in good health. Some clones in this sample may be carry-over from other donors' samples. DNA for the CDR3: TGTGCCAGCAGCTTAGTTCCAGAGGTCTACAATGAGCGGTTCTTC. Amino acid sequence: CASSLVPEVYNERFF.